This T cell receptor beta chain was recovered during a study of cytomegalovirus exposure and HLA in healthy donors. Study results and caveats: 164 TCR beta chains were listed as cytomegalovirus-associated. With high specificity and sensitivity, the classifier reportedly diagnosed cytomegalovirus status.

Trimming took off 0 bases at V and 6 bases at J, with 16 bases between the two ends. The germline gives CDR1 MNHEY, CDR2 SVGAGI. This CDR3 has 16 amino acids. A word on this clone: Its antigen is unidentified.

The PCR ran on 60 Vbeta and 13 Jbeta primers. The assay was immunoSEQ multiplex PCR, and TCRdb's table has in-frame clones only and misses some. The table shows about 140,000 clones, with around 77% occurring only once. Sequenced sample: PBMCs. The chain is built from TRBV6-5 and TRBJ2-3; D is possibly TRBD1 (5 bases). The TCR comes from a young man in good health and CMV-seronegative. CDR3 residues: CASSYSNAWGQDTQYF. CDR3 nucleotides: TGTGCCAGCAGTTACTCGAACGCCTGGGGCCAGGATACGCAGTATTTT.